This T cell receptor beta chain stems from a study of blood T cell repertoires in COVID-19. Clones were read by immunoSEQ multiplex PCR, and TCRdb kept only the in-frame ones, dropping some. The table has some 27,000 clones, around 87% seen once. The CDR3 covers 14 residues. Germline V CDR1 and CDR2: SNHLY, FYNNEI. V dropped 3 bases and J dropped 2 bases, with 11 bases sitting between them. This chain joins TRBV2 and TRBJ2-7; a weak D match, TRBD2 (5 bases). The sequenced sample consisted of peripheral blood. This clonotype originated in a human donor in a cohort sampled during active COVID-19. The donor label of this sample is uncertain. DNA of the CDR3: TGTGCCAGCAGTGAGCATCTAGCCCCCTACGAGCAGTACTTC. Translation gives CASSEHLAPYEQYF.